This note documents a single T cell receptor beta chain sequence. How the authors handled the data: Quantification of nucleated cells was approximated via reference gene primer amplification. TCRdb keeps only in-frame clones here, not all; method: immunoSEQ multiplex PCR. V and J calls and clone size are those listed in that table; D and trimming were worked out from the DNA. The sample lists 150,000 to 200,000 clones, about 88% seen once, with more than 6.5% in the top ten. The entry originates in a study of blood T cell repertoires in COVID-19. About the research overall: The United States, Italy and Spain supplied acute and convalescent COVID-19 samples. The cDNA or gDNA used as material had been derived from T cells, B-cell-depleted T cells, or PBMCs.

The CDR3 is made up of 17 amino acids. V shed 1 base and J 6 bases; nucleotides not matched to a gene: 10. Germline-derived CDR1 and CDR2 are SEHNR and FQNEAQ (reference sequence). Sequences were obtained from peripheral blood. The receptor comes from a woman older than 75 in a cohort sampled during active or convalescent COVID-19. The chain couples TRBV7-9 to TRBJ2-2; 8 nucleotides agree with TRBD2. CDR3 in amino acids: CASSLVGNTGRAGELFF. The CDR3 coding sequence is TGTGCCAGCAGCTTAGTCGGGAATACCGGGAGGGCCGGGGAGCTGTTTTTT.